Listed here are 17 T cell receptor beta chains from one sample, sequenced in a study of monozygotic twins with inflammatory bowel disease. TCRdb reanalyzed the 5' RACE reads and collapses them to one entry per CDR3 protein, without DNA. In total, the table holds 200,000 to 250,000 distinct CDR3 sequences. The sequenced sample consisted of blood. These receptors were obtained from a human donor with ulcerative colitis or Crohn's disease, or a healthy co-twin of an affected twin (not recorded which).

CDR3 sequence reads: CASSSGNEQYF. This chain joins TRBV18 and TRBJ2-7. The CDR3 loop spans 11 amino acids. CDR1 is KGHSH, CDR2 LQKENI, per germline.

The chain has TRBV15 and TRBJ2-2. Germline CDR1 is LNHNV and CDR2 is YYDKDF (reference sequence). The CDR3 runs 17 residues. The CDR3 spells CATSREDWVTNTGELFF.

The chain combines TRBV4-2 with TRBJ1-2; TCRdb picks TRBD1, but there is no DNA to check that call. This CDR3 region has 15 residues. Germline CDR1 is LGHNA and CDR2 is YNFKEQ. The CDR3 sequence is CASSQDAQGAYGCTF.

This chain links TRBV3-1 with TRBJ2-5; TCRdb designates TRBD1, a call that cannot be tested without DNA. The CDR3 length is 16 residues. Germline values: CDR1 LGHDT, CDR2 YNNKEL (reference sequence). CDR3 amino acids: CASSQDLTGREETQYF.

This sequence joins TRBV7-2 and TRBJ1-1; TCRdb designates TRBD1, a call that cannot be tested without DNA. This CDR3 comprises 15 residues. Per the germline V gene, CDR1 is SGHTA and CDR2 is FQGNSA. CDR3 amino acids: CASSLGRGGTTEAFF.

The chain carries TRBV6-2 or TRBV6-3 and TRBJ2-1; TCRdb indicates TRBD2, and absent DNA this call remains unverified. The CDR3 consists of 14 residues. CDR1 and CDR2 (germline): MNHEY, SVGEGT. CDR3 protein: CASRTSGTFDEQFF.

V is TRBV11-1 and J is TRBJ2-3; the TCRdb call, TRBD2, lacks DNA for checking. Germline CDR1 reads SGHAT; CDR2 reads FQDESV (reference sequence). The CDR3 loop spans 18 amino acids. The CDR3 spells CASSVRASLAQITDTQYF.

The gene calls are TRBV18 and TRBJ1-5. The CDR3 consists of 13 residues. Germline V gene data show CDR1 as KGHSH and CDR2 as LQKENI. The CDR3 sequence: CASSPGRDQPQHF. The full variable domain, completed using reference TRBV18 and TRBJ1-5, is NAGVMQNPRHLVRRRGQEARLRCSPMKGHSHVYWYRQLPEEGLKFMVYLQKENIIDESGMPKERFSAEFPKEGPSILRIQQVVRGDSAAYFCASSPGRDQPQHFGDGTRLSIL.

The rearrangement links TRBV9 to TRBJ2-2; no DNA is available, so the TRBD2 call from TCRdb remains unchecked. This CDR3 has 14 amino acids. Germline CDR1 is SGDLS and CDR2 is YYNGEE. CDR3 loop: CASSVTRTSGELFF.

The rearrangement uses TRBV6-5 and TRBJ2-7; TCRdb gives TRBD2 as the D gene, but with no DNA this cannot be confirmed. CDR1 is MNHEY and CDR2 is SVGAGI in the germline V gene. The CDR3 consists of 17 residues. The chain's CDR3 is CASSYGLAGGPGGEQYF.

The chain employs TRBV5-1 and TRBJ1-1; the TRBD1 assignment by TCRdb is unverifiable without DNA. From germline, CDR1 is SGHRS and CDR2 YFSETQ. The CDR3 length is 14 residues. The CDR3 loop reads CASSWTGWDTEAFF. Full variable domain (outside the CDR3, taken from reference TRBV5-1 and TRBJ1-1): KAGVTQTPRYLIKTRGQQVTLSCSPISGHRSVSWYQQTPGQGLQFLFEYFSETQRNKGNFPGRFSGRQFSNSRSEMNVSTLELGDSALYLCASSWTGWDTEAFFGQGTRLTVV.

CDR3 in amino acids: CASRLLCGGLAGGSSYNEQFF. The chain recombines TRBV12-2 with TRBJ2-1; with no DNA, the TCRdb D assignment of TRBD2 cannot be verified. TRBV12-2 is labeled a pseudogene. The length of the CDR3 is 21 residues.

The rearrangement links TRBV20-1 to TRBJ1-5; no DNA is available, so the TRBD1 call from TCRdb remains unchecked. The CDR3 contains 20 residues. Germline CDR1 DFQATT, CDR2 SNEGSKA (reference sequence). CDR3 in amino acids: CSAPGSGQGITLGSNQPQHF.

The chain combines TRBV7-2 with TRBJ1-1. The CDR3 extends over 16 amino acids. The germline V gene has CDR1 SGHTA and CDR2 FQGNSA. CDR3 in amino acids: CASSLSSGQTNTEAFF.

This chain joins TRBV6-5 and TRBJ2-3; without DNA, the TCRdb call of TRBD1 cannot be checked. Germline V gene lookup returns CDR1 MNHEY and CDR2 SVGAGI. The CDR3 extends over 16 amino acids. The CDR3: CASSGGAATWGDTQYF.

The genes are TRBV11-2 and TRBJ1-5; TCRdb picks TRBD1, but there is no DNA to check that call. The V gene's germline CDR1 is SGHAT and CDR2 FQNNGV. The CDR3 has 18 amino acids. The CDR3 spells CASSLDDSALYSNQPQHF. Together with reference TRBV11-2 and TRBJ1-5, the CDR3 gives the full variable domain: EAGVAQSPRYKIIEKRQSVAFWCNPISGHATLYWYQQILGQGPKLLIQFQNNGVVDDSQLPKDRFSAERLKGVDSTLKIQPAKLEDSAVYLCASSLDDSALYSNQPQHFGDGTRLSIL.

This chain joins TRBV12-3 or TRBV12-4 and TRBJ2-1. The CDR3 length is 15 residues. The CDR3 loop is CASSLTNSPLNEQFF.